The rows below give T cell receptor beta chains drawn from one sample of a study of blood T cell repertoires in COVID-19. The protocol was immunoSEQ multiplex PCR, while the TCRdb copy is restricted to in-frame clones and leaves out a portion. The table shows over 200,000 clones, with 88% occurring only once. Specimen: peripheral blood. Receptor source: a woman in her thirties or forties who had recovered from COVID-19. Both conserved end residues are part of each CDR3. A D gene is named only where the DNA matches it firmly. Size tells how often a clone was seen (once, few, many) or the class of an expanded clone, and some rows leave it out.

d_call	clone_size	j_call	v_call	cdr3_nt	cdr3_aa
TRBD1	NA	TRBJ1-2	TRBV6-6	TGTGCCAGCAGCCAAGACAGGGCTCCTAACTATGGCTACACCTTC	CASSQDRAPNYGYTF
TRBD1	NA	TRBJ1-1	TRBV5-4	TGTGCCAGCAGCCCGACAGGGGCGACTGAAGCTTTCTTT	CASSPTGATEAFF
TRBD2	NA	TRBJ2-3	TRBV7-2	TGTGCCAGCAGCTTTCGGGCTAGCGGGAGCTGGGGCACAGATACGCAGTATTTT	CASSFRASGSWGTDTQYF
NA	once	TRBJ1-1	TRBV6-5	TGTGCCAGCAGTTCCAGGGCCCGGGTGACTGAAGCTTTCTTT	CASSSRARVTEAFF
NA	few	TRBJ1-5	TRBV28	TGTGCCAGCCGGTCCAGGGGAAATCAGCCCCAGCATTTT	CASRSRGNQPQHF
TRBD2	NA	TRBJ2-1	TRBV18	TGTGCCAGCTCACCCCCGGGCAGGCAGCGGGAGTCTTATGAGCAGTTCTTC	CASSPPGRQRESYEQFF
NA	NA	TRBJ1-3	TRBV7-9	TGTGCCAGCAGCTTAGCCCCGGGGGGAAACACCATATATTTT	CASSLAPGGNTIYF
NA	NA	TRBJ1-1	TRBV11-2	TGTGCCAGCAGCTTAGGCGGCCCCGGTGAAGCTTTCTTT	CASSLGGPGEAFF
TRBD2	NA	TRBJ2-1	TRBV7-8	TGTGCCAGCAGCCAGCCGCCTAGCGGGAGGGCATACAATGAGCAGTTCTTC	CASSQPPSGRAYNEQFF
TRBD2	few	TRBJ2-5	TRBV29-1	TGCAGCGTTGGAGCGGGAGCGGGGACCCAGTACTTC	CSVGAGAGTQYF
TRBD1	NA	TRBJ2-5	TRBV4-1	TGCGCCAGCAGCCAAGGGAACCTCCGGGACAGGGTAGGCCAAGAGACCCAGTACTTC	CASSQGNLRDRVGQETQYF
NA	NA	TRBJ1-5	TRBV19	TGTGCCAGTAGTCCCCCCCCCGGGGGGGTCCTCAGTGTGCCCCAGCATTTT	CASSPPPGGVLSVPQHF
NA	few	TRBJ1-5	TRBV19	TGTGCCAGTAGTAGGGGGGGGCCTCGGGAGCCCCAGCATTTT	CASSRGGPREPQHF
TRBD1	NA	TRBJ1-2	TRBV30	TGTGCCTGGAGCCCAGGGGGGAGTAACTATGGCTACACCTTC	CAWSPGGSNYGYTF
TRBD2	NA	TRBJ2-1	TRBV7-9	TGTGCCAGCAGCCCCCGGACTAGCGGGAGCGAGCAGTTCTTC	CASSPRTSGSEQFF
TRBD1	NA	TRBJ1-1	TRBV19	TGTGCCAGTAGTCCAAGACAGGGTTGGAGGACTGAAGCTTTCTTT	CASSPRQGWRTEAFF
NA	NA	TRBJ1-2	TRBV19	TGTGCCAGTAACATGGGAGGGATTGGGAACTATGGCTACACCTTC	CASNMGGIGNYGYTF
NA	once	TRBJ2-5	TRBV7-9	TGTGCCAGCTCCCGGAGCCTCGGGGAGACCCAGTACTTC	CASSRSLGETQYF
NA	NA	TRBJ1-3	TRBV30	TGTGCCTGGAGTCCGGGGGTGGCTGGAAACACCATATATTTT	CAWSPGVAGNTIYF
NA	NA	TRBJ1-1	TRBV15	TGTGCCACCAGGGGGGGGAACACTGAAGCTTTCTTT	CATRGGNTEAFF
NA	NA	TRBJ2-1	TRBV6-6	TGTGCCAGCAGTTGGGTAGGGGTGGAGCAGTTCTTC	CASSWVGVEQFF
TRBD2	NA	TRBJ2-1	TRBV7-9	TGTGCCAGCAGCCTTCCTAGCGGGACCTCCGCCGGGGAGCAGTTCTTC	CASSLPSGTSAGEQFF